The 26 T cell receptor beta chains in this list originate from one sample, sequenced in a study of blood T cells in healthy people across ages. Then a second PCR, running about 6 to 12 cycles, was carried out with a sample-barcoded 5' primer and a J-beta primer mix. One entry per CDR3 protein, called by TCRdb with MiXCR from the 5' RACE reads. The table has under 1 million distinct CDR3 sequences, approximately 48% seen once. Input material: blood. These receptor sequences come from a man aged 60 to 69 in good health.

This chain links TRBV18 with TRBJ2-3; D may be TRBD1 (5 bases). This CDR3 comprises 14 residues. Trimming removed 8 bases from V and 2 bases from J, with 14 bases in between. CDR1 and CDR2 from the germline V gene are KGHSH and LQKENI. The CDR3, as DNA: TGTGCCAGCGCCGACAGTTTATTCACAGATACGCAGTATTTT. Translating it yields CASADSLFTDTQYF.

This clonotype was counted a few times. The chain links TRBV20-1 to TRBJ1-4; D remains unclear. The germline gives CDR1 DFQATT, CDR2 SNEGSKA (reference sequence). This CDR3 comprises 11 residues. V lost 4 bases to trimming and J lost 4 bases, with 4 bases between them. The CDR3 DNA follows: TGCAGTGCTATTATTAATGAAAAACTGTTTTTT. Amino acids: CSAIINEKLFF.

Remarks on this clonotype: A much larger clone differs by one base, so this may be a read error. The rearrangement uses TRBV9 and TRBJ2-7; D remains ambiguous. Near its end, the DNA agrees better with TRBJ2-5, so the J call may be wrong. Germline lookup yields CDR1 SGDLS and CDR2 YYNGEE. The CDR3 contains 14 residues. The CDR3 sequence is CASSVEEYQGTQYF. In DNA, the CDR3 is TGTGCCAGCAGCGTAGAGGAGTACCAAGGGACCCAGTACTTC.

For this clonotype: Relative to the germline gene, one junction end is altered; a read error may explain this. The V and J genes are TRBV13 and TRBJ2-3, with 9 bases aligning to TRBD2. Per the germline V gene, CDR1 is PRHDT and CDR2 is FYEKMQ (reference sequence). This CDR3 has 16 residues. The CDR3 DNA is TGTGCCGGCAGCTTAGGCCTAGCGGGGCCCGGTATGGCGCAGTATTTT. Residues: CAGSLGLAGPGMAQYF.

The chain employs TRBV15 and TRBJ2-3; D is unresolved. Looked up from germline, CDR1 is LNHNV and CDR2 is YYDKDF (reference sequence). The length of the CDR3 is 11 residues. Trimming shortened V by 1 base and J by 7 bases, and 3 bases separated the two germline ends. The CDR3 nucleotides read TGTGCCACCAGCAGAGGATATACGCAGTATTTT. Protein: CATSRGYTQYF.

V and J are TRBV14 and TRBJ1-3; maybe TRBD1 (5 bases). The CDR3 sequence is 17 residues long. The germline V gene encodes CDR1 SGHDN and CDR2 FVKESK. Trimming took 2 bases from V and 0 from J, leaving 14 bases between them. CDR3 bases: TGTGCCAGCAGCCAATTTGACAGTCTTGTCTCTGGAAACACCATATATTTT. Translation: CASSQFDSLVSGNTIYF.

Worth noting for this clonotype: Germline and junction disagree at one end, which may indicate a read error. J is TRBJ2-1 and V is TRBV5-5, with 10 bases identical to TRBD2. The CDR3 runs to 18 residues. Germline V CDR1 and CDR2: SGHKS, YYEKEE (reference sequence). The DNA of the CDR3 is TGTGCCGGCAGCCCTGGGGGGACTAGCGTTTTGTCCTACAATGAGCAGTTCTTC. Translated: CAGSPGGTSVLSYNEQFF.

A word on this clonotype: Relative to the germline gene, one junction end is altered; a read error may explain this. The chain couples TRBV20-1 to TRBJ2-7, with a weak D call TRBD1 (6 bases). Germline V gives CDR1 DFQATT, CDR2 SNEGSKA (reference sequence). This CDR3 region has 12 residues. As DNA, the CDR3 is TGCAGTGCGCAGGGGTCCCTCTACGGGCAGTACTTC. Its translation: CSAQGSLYGQYF.

This clonotype was counted only a few times. The rearrangement uses TRBV3-1 and TRBJ2-7; the D gene could be TRBD1 or TRBD2 (5 bases each). The CDR3 length is 12 residues. Germline V gives CDR1 LGHDT, CDR2 YNNKEL (reference sequence). Trimming removed 3 bases from V and 7 bases from J, with 10 bases in between. The CDR3 coding sequence is TGTGCCAGCAGCCACGGGGACCCAGAGCAGTACTTC. This translates into CASSHGDPEQYF.

The V gene is TRBV7-2, the J gene TRBJ2-7; no clear D. Germline lookup yields CDR1 SGHTA and CDR2 FQGNSA. This CDR3 has 14 amino acids. Between the trimmed V and J ends, which lost 0 bases and 3 bases, there was a span of 9 bases. CDR3 residues: CASSLAGIVYEQYF. The CDR3 region has the DNA TGTGCCAGCAGCTTAGCGGGTATCGTCTACGAGCAGTACTTC.

The chain has TRBV2 and TRBJ2-5; TRBD2 matches 7 bases. Germline-derived CDR1 and CDR2 are SNHLY and FYNNEI. The length of the CDR3 is 11 residues. V trimming: 8 bases; J trimming: 11 bases; junction bases outside the gene matches: 8. The CDR3 nucleotides are TGTGCCAGCGAGGCTGGGACTAAGCAGTACTTC. Its translation is CASEAGTKQYF.

The chain links TRBV28 to TRBJ1-1; possible D gene TRBD1, 5 bases. The germline gives CDR1 MDHEN, CDR2 SYDVKM. The CDR3 runs to 14 residues. Trimming took off 3 bases at V and 1 base at J, with 9 bases between the two ends. As DNA, the CDR3 is TGTGCCAGCAGTTTCGGGACGTGGAACACTGAAGCTTTCTTT. Its protein product is CASSFGTWNTEAFF. Complete variable domain (other parts from reference TRBV28 and TRBJ1-1): DVKVTQSSRYLVKRTGEKVFLECVQDMDHENMFWYRQDPGLGLRLIYFSYDVKMKEKGDIPEGYSVSREKKERFSLILESASTNQTSMYLCASSFGTWNTEAFFGQGTRLTVV.

The rearrangement joins TRBV13 to TRBJ2-5; D not resolved. V was cut by 6 bases and J by 1 base, with 6 bases left in between. The CDR3 consists of 12 residues. In germline, CDR1 is PRHDT, CDR2 FYEKMQ (reference sequence). The chain's CDR3 is CASSVSQETQYF. In nucleotides, the CDR3 is TGTGCCAGCAGTGTCAGCCAAGAGACCCAGTACTTC. Complete variable domain (other parts from reference TRBV13 and TRBJ2-5): AAGVIQSPRHLIKEKRETATLKCYPIPRHDTVYWYQQGPGQDPQFLISFYEKMQSDKGSIPDRFSAQQFSDYHSELNMSSLELGDSALYFCASSVSQETQYFGPGTRLLVL.

The gene calls are TRBV9 and TRBJ2-1, with 11 bases aligning to TRBD1. Per germline, CDR1 SGDLS and CDR2 YYNGEE. After removal of 0 bases from V and 5 bases from J, the junction contained 4 bases not matched to a gene. The CDR3 is 16 residues long. The CDR3 protein is CASSVVGTGGHNEQFF. In DNA form, the CDR3 reads TGTGCCAGCAGCGTAGTGGGGACAGGGGGACACAATGAGCAGTTCTTC.

The CDR3 bases are TGTGCCAGCAGACAGGGACAGGGGGCGTCTGGCTACACCTTC. Its translation: CASRQGQGASGYTF. The chain links TRBV2 to TRBJ1-2; 12 bases match TRBD1. Germline V gives CDR1 SNHLY, CDR2 FYNNEI. Losses at the gene ends were 6 bases for V and 7 bases for J; bases not matched to a gene: 6. This CDR3 is 14 amino acids long.

This clonotype was seen repeatedly, ten times or more. A much bigger clone sits one base away, suggesting this may be a read error. V gene TRBV2 combines with J gene TRBJ2-3, with no clear D. V shed 2 bases and J shed 5 bases, with 14 bases lying between them. The CDR3 loop spans 15 amino acids. Germline lookup yields CDR1 SNHLY and CDR2 FYNNEI. The CDR3 DNA follows: TGTGCCAGCAGTGAAAGCGCCTTAAGTGGAGATACGCAGTATTTT. Translating it yields CASSESALSGDTQYF.

The gene calls are TRBV7-2 and TRBJ2-1; 9 bases align to TRBD2. From germline, CDR1 is SGHTA and CDR2 FQGNSA. This CDR3 has 15 amino acids. Trimming removed 4 bases from V and 4 bases from J; junction bases left unmatched: 5. Here the CDR3 reads CASSSSSGDYNEQFF. CDR3 coding DNA: TGTGCCAGCAGCTCCTCTAGCGGGGATTACAATGAGCAGTTCTTC. Full variable domain (rest looked up from reference TRBV7-2 and TRBJ2-1): GAGVSQSPSNKVTEKGKDVELRCDPISGHTALYWYRQSLGQGLEFLIYFQGNSAPDKSGLPSDRFSAERTGGSVSTLTIQRTQQEDSAVYLCASSSSSGDYNEQFFGPGTRLTVL.

The sample holds a few counts of this clonotype. This sequence joins TRBV7-3 and TRBJ2-3; maybe TRBD2 (7 bases). Between the trimmed V and J ends, which lost 0 bases and 6 bases, there was a span of 10 bases. Germline-derived CDR1 and CDR2 are SGHTA and FQGTGA. The CDR3 loop spans 14 amino acids. CDR3 coding DNA: TGTGCCAGCAGCTTAACAGGGGGGGGCGATACGCAGTATTTT. Protein: CASSLTGGGDTQYF.

In this sample, this clonotype turned up a few times. The chain uses TRBV29-1 and TRBJ1-4, with a tentative D call TRBD1 (5 bases). Germline assignment: CDR1 SQVTM and CDR2 ANQGSEA. The CDR3 is 14 amino acids. The germline V and J ends were trimmed by 1 base and 5 bases, with 11 bases remaining between them. The CDR3 coding sequence is TGCAGCGTTGAAGGGGGCAGGGAGAATGAAAAACTGTTTTTT. This sequence encodes CSVEGGRENEKLFF.

The chain uses TRBV29-1 and TRBJ2-7, with 10 bases fitting TRBD1. This CDR3 has 14 amino acids. Germline lookup yields CDR1 SQVTM and CDR2 ANQGSEA. V shed 5 bases and J 4 bases; nucleotides not matched to a gene: 8. CDR3 residues: CSVKGGQGGYEQYF. The CDR3 DNA reads as TGCAGCGTTAAGGGAGGACAGGGGGGGTACGAGCAGTACTTC.

This rearrangement joins TRBV11-2 to TRBJ2-1, with D maybe TRBD2 (6 bases). The CDR3 consists of 14 residues. V was clipped by 6 bases and J by 3 bases, with 12 bases between them. Per the germline V gene, CDR1 is SGHAT and CDR2 is FQNNGV. CDR3 loop: CASRPGLDYNEQFF. The CDR3 DNA sequence: TGTGCCAGCAGACCGGGACTTGACTACAATGAGCAGTTCTTC.

At least ten counts were recorded for this clonotype. The J gene is TRBJ2-3, the V gene TRBV4-1; 10 bases agree with TRBD1. The CDR3 is 18 amino acids. Germline CDR1 is MGHRA and CDR2 is YSYEKL. Losses at the gene ends were 1 base for V and 4 bases for J; bases not matched to a gene: 11. The CDR3: CASSQVLPGQGFPDTQYF. The DNA for the CDR3 is TGCGCCAGCAGCCAAGTTCTACCGGGACAGGGGTTTCCAGATACGCAGTATTTT.

This sequence joins TRBV5-1 and TRBJ2-1; 7 bases line up with TRBD1. J gave up 8 bases and V 2 bases, and 7 bases lay outside the gene matches. Germline V gives CDR1 SGHRS, CDR2 YFSETQ. This CDR3 has 14 amino acids. This CDR3 reads CASSLARGLDEQFF. In DNA, the CDR3 is TGCGCCAGCAGCTTAGCGAGGGGGCTCGATGAGCAGTTCTTC. Drawing the rest from reference TRBV5-1 and TRBJ2-1, the complete variable domain is KAGVTQTPRYLIKTRGQQVTLSCSPISGHRSVSWYQQTPGQGLQFLFEYFSETQRNKGNFPGRFSGRQFSNSRSEMNVSTLELGDSALYLCASSLARGLDEQFFGPGTRLTVL.

The rearrangement links TRBV20-1 to TRBJ2-4, with a weak D call TRBD2 (6 bases). The closer fit of TRBJ2-7 to the DNA end suggests the J call may be wrong. CDR3 length: 13 residues. Germline lookup yields CDR1 DFQATT and CDR2 SNEGSKA (reference sequence). The CDR3 DNA follows: TGCAGTGCTAGTGGCGGGGATTCCTACGAGCAGTACTTC. Translation: CSASGGDSYEQYF.

V usage is TRBV3-1 and J usage is TRBJ2-5; possible D gene TRBD1, 6 bases. Trimming took 6 bases from V and 4 from J, leaving 12 bases between them. The CDR3 runs to 13 residues. Germline CDR1 and CDR2: LGHDT and YNNKEL (reference sequence). CDR3 residues: CASSQTGSETQYF. CDR3 DNA sequence: TGTGCCAGCAGTCAAACAGGGTCAGAGACCCAGTACTTC.

In its sample, this clonotype was seen a few times. The chain's CDR3 is CASSSRLAGRGEETQYF. The CDR3, as DNA: TGTGCCAGCAGCTCCCGGTTAGCGGGGAGGGGTGAAGAGACCCAGTACTTC. The V and J genes are TRBV7-2 and TRBJ2-5, with TRBD2 identical over 8 bases. The CDR3 runs 17 residues. From germline, CDR1 is SGHTA and CDR2 FQGNSA. The V gene end was trimmed by 4 bases and the J gene end by 3 bases; junction bases not matched to a gene: 13.